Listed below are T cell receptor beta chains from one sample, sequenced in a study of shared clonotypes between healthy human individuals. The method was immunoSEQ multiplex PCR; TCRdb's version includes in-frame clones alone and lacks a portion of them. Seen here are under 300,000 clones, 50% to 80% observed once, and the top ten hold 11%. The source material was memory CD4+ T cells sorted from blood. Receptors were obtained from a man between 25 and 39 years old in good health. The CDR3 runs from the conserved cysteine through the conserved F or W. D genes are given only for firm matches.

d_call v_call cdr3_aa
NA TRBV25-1 CASSELRGGSGTDTQYF
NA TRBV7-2 CASSLDPGWGQPQHF
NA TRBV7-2 CASSSGLKKETQYF
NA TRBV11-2 CASSPSVEQYF
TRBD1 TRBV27 CASSAAPTGAGNTIYF
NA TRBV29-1 CSVAWRPSSTDTQYF
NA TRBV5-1 CASSLDANYGYTF
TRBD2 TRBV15 CATSRALGGSAGYEQYF
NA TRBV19 CASSTGTFTSYNEQFF
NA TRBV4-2 CASSQDKEYEQYF
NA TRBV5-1 CASSLGGGITDTQYF
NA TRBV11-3 CASSLAPGEGGELFF
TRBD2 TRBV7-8 CASSSGGREQYF
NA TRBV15 CATSRDRKETQYF
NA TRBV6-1 CASSDRVGAYNEQFF
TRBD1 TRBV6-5 CASSKTGGGETQYF
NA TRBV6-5 CASSYAPIGTETQYF
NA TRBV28 CASSLIGRNNEQFF
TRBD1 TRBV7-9 CASSSEQGAYGYTF
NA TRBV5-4 CASSSTVLEGDEQFF
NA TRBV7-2 CASSRNSGANVLTF
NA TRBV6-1 CASRYQDGGYTF
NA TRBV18 CASSPQHTGTDTQYF
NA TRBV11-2 CASSHVVGGSGANVLTF
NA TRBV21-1 CASSLTAGGPSSYNEQFF
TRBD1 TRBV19 CASSIANTGVHNEQFF
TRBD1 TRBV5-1 CASSLFADREFHEQFF
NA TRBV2 CASSVTGGEQYF
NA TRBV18 CASSPTRGGNTEAFF
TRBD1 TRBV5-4 CASSLDRGVETQYF
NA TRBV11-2 CASSPPGRVSKGYTF
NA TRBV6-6 CASTSGFGSYEQYF
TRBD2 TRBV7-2 CASTAGGNIQYF
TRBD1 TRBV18 CASSPLILVGQGVMNTEAFF
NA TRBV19 CASSNDRNYGYTF
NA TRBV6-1 CASSDSMRYGYTF
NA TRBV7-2 CASSLVPSGANVLTF
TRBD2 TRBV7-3 CASSPGLAGGSYHEQYF
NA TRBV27 CASSRGFFRTEAFF
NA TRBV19 CASSIGRGGNEQFF
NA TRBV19 CASSKDGRQGPTGQYF
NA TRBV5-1 CASSFEGARGRETQYF
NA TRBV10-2 CASSFGSANEQFF
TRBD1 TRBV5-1 CASSPSGGRQYEQYF
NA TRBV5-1 CASSLAVGGYEQYF
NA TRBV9 CASSPRTAQETQYF
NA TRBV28 CASSPMYEQYF
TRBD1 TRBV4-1 CASSAGTGTEQYF
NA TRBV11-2 CASSSARNYGYTF
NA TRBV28 CASTSGGGYTEAFF
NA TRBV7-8 CASSLSGNTGELFF
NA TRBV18 CASSPRPASGMNTGELFF